This T cell receptor (beta chain) was observed in a study of CD8 T cells in ankylosing spondylitis (dated 2017 in TCRdb). Broadly, across the study: T cell receptor beta repertoires were profiled in healthy donors and ankylosing spondylitis patients so that disease-linked TCR variants could be found. Peripheral blood samples were taken, and synovial fluid was additionally collected from ankylosing spondylitis patients. In total, the full study cohort was made up of 108 healthy donors and roughly 27 ankylosing spondylitis patients.

This clonotype appeared many times. The antigen it binds to is not known. No base-level quality is on record; no much larger clone is a single base apart. Sequencer: Illumina HiSeq 2500. TCR beta libraries were prepared by quantitative 5'-RACE with molecular barcodes. In the authors' own workflow: To identify disease-linked TCR variants, a new computational method was used, one built on a probabilistic model of VDJ rearrangement. The public reads were run again by TCRdb, first through fastp at Q25 and then through MiXCR, and only productive beta chains were kept. Under each unique CDR3 protein, matching rows form one entry showing the most common genes and DNA. TCRdb, not the original authors, processed these V and J calls. The sample contains 200,000 to 250,000 distinct CDR3 sequences, approximately 8.4% of them found a single time. The top ten clones comprise more than 4.5% of the sample. Findings and caveats that apply to the study as a whole: A TCR beta motif of about eight highly homologous amino acid variants appeared characteristic of blood from ankylosing spondylitis patients. The disease-linked clones were reported as significantly enriched in matched synovial fluid samples from ankylosing spondylitis patients. The disease-linked clones showed a CD8+ phenotype and occurred at relatively low frequencies in peripheral blood. Some motif variants had previously been reported in the synovial fluid and blood of reactive arthritis patients, which suggests shared mechanisms of disease initiation.

The trim is 6 bases for V and 5 bases for J, with a gap of 8 bases between the germline ends. CDR1 is given as SQVTM and CDR2 as ANQGSEA, both from the germline V gene. Including cysteine and phenylalanine, the CDR3 has 11 amino acids. CDR3 DNA only is kept here, 33 bases in frame from base 1. The source is a female donor with ankylosing spondylitis or in good health (not recorded which). Sample: blood, either unsorted or a sorted T cell fraction (not recorded which). The sequence is built from TRBV29-1 and TRBJ2-1; a tentative D call is TRBD2 (6 bases match). The DNA reads TGCAGCGTCCGGGAGAACAATGAGCAGTTCTTC. This is translated as CSVRENNEQFF.